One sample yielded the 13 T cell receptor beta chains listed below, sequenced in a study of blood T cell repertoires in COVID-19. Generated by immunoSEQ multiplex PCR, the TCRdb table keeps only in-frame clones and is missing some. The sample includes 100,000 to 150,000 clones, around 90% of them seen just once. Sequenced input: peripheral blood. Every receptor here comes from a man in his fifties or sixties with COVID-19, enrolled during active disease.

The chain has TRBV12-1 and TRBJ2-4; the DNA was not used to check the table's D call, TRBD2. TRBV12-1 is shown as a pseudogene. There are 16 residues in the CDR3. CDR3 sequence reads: CASSSPGTTLRDIQYF. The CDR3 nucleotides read TGTGCCAGCAGCTCCCCCGGGACTACCCTCCGAGACATTCAGTACTTC.

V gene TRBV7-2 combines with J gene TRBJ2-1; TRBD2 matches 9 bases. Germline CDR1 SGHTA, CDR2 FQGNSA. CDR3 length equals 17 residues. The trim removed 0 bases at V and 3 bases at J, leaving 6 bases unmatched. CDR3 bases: TGTGCCAGCAGCTTAGCTACGGGGACTAGCAGCTACAATGAGCAGTTCTTC. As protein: CASSLATGTSSYNEQFF. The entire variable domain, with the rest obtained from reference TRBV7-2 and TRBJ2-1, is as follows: GAGVSQSPSNKVTEKGKDVELRCDPISGHTALYWYRQSLGQGLEFLIYFQGNSAPDKSGLPSDRFSAERTGGSVSTLTIQRTQQEDSAVYLCASSLATGTSSYNEQFFGPGTRLTVL.

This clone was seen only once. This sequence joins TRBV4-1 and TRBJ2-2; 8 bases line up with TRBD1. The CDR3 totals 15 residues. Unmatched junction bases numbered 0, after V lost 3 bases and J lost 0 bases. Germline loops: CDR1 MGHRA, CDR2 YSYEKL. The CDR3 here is CASSQTGANTGELFF. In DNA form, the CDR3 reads TGCGCCAGCAGCCAGACAGGGGCGAACACCGGGGAGCTGTTTTTT.

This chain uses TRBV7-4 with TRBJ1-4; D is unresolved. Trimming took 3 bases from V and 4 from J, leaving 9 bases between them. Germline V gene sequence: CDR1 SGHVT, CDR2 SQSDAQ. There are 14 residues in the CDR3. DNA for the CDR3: TGTGCCAGCAGCTTGAAACAGCTTAATGAAAAACTGTTTTTT. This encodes CASSLKQLNEKLFF.

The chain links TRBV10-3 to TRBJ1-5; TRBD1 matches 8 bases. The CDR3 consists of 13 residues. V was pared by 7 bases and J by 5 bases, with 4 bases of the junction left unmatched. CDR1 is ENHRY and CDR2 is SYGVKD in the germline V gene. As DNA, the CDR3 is TGTGCCATCAAGGGACAGGCCGATCAGCCCCAGCATTTT. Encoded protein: CAIKGQADQPQHF.

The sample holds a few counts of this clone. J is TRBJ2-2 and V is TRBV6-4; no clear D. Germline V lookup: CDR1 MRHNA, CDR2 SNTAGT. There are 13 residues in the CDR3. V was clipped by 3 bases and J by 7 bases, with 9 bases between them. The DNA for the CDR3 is TGTGCCAGCAGTGATTCCAGTAACGGGGAGCTGTTTTTT. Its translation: CASSDSSNGELFF.

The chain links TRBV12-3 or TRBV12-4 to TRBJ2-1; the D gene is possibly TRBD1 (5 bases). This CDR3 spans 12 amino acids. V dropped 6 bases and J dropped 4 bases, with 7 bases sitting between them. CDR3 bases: TGTGCCAGCAGACGACAGTACAATGAGCAGTTCTTC. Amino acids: CASRRQYNEQFF.

The CDR3 nucleotides are TGTGCCAGCAGCAACCTCCTGGGGGGGGCCAAAAACATTCAGTACTTC. Amino acids: CASSNLLGGAKNIQYF. The genes are TRBV28 and TRBJ2-4; 7 bases are a match to TRBD2. J was trimmed by 1 base and V by 6 bases; bases with no gene match: 9. The germline V gene encodes CDR1 MDHEN and CDR2 SYDVKM. The CDR3 runs 16 residues.

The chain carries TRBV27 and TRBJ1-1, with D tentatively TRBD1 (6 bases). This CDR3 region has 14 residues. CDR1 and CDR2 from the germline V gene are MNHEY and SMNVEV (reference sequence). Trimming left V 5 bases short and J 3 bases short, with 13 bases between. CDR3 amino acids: CASSTSGAYTEAFF. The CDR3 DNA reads TGTGCCAGCAGTACTTCAGGGGCCTACACTGAAGCTTTCTTT.

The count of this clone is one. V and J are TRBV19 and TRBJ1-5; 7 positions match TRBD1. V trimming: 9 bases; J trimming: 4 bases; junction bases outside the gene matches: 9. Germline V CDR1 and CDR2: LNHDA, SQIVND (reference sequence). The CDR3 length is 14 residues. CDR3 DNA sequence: TGTGCCAGCAGCGGACAGGAAGAGAATCAGCCCCAGCATTTT. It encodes CASSGQEENQPQHF.

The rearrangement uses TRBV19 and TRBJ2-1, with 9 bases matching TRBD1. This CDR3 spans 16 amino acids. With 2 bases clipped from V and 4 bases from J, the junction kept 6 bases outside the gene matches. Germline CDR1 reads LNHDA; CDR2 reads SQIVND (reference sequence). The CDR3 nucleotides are TGTGCCAGTAGTATAAACCCCGGACAGGGGTACAATGAGCAGTTCTTC. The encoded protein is CASSINPGQGYNEQFF. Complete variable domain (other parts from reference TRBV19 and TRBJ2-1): DGGITQSPKYLFRKEGQNVTLSCEQNLNHDAMYWYRQDPGQGLRLIYYSQIVNDFQKGDIAEGYSVSREKKESFPLTVTSAQKNPTAFYLCASSINPGQGYNEQFFGPGTRLTVL.

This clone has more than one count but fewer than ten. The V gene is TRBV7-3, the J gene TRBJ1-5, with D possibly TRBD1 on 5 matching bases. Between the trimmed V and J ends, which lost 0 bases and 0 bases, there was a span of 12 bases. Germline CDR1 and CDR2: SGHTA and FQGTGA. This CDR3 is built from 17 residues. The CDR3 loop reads CASSLTGGKYSNQPQHF. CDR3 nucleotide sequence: TGTGCCAGCAGCTTAACGGGGGGAAAGTATAGCAATCAGCCCCAGCATTTT.

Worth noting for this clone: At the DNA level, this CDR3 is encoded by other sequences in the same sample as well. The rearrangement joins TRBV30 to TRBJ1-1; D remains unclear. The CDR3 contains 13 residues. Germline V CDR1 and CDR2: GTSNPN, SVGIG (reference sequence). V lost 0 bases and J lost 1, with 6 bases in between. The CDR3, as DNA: TGTGCCTGGAGTGTAGGGAGGAACACTGAAGCTTTCTTT. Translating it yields CAWSVGRNTEAFF.